This record looks at one T cell receptor (beta chain) sequence and its context. This sample is drawn from a study of T cells in Graves' hyperthyroidism and ophthalmopathy. Trimming stripped 8 bases from V and 3 bases from J, with 10 bases between. Germline values: CDR1 LNHNV, CDR2 YYDKDF (reference sequence). There are 13 residues in the CDR3. Amplification of TCR beta CDR3 regions used RNA as the template. With the HTBI primer set, the TCR CDR3 went through a first round of RT-PCR. TCRdb reprocessed the multiplex PCR reads via MiXCR and lists one record per CDR3 protein. This table has hundreds of thousands of distinct CDR3 sequences, 20% to 25% appearing once.

Sequences were obtained from blood. The source of this sequence is a woman between 70 and 85 years old with Graves' ophthalmopathy. This chain links TRBV15 with TRBJ2-2; D is possibly TRBD1 (6 bases). CDR3 in DNA: TGTGCCACCTCGAGGGGGTACACCGGGGAGCTGTTTTTT. This codes for CATSRGYTGELFF.